These 19 T cell receptor beta chains originate from one sample sequenced in a study of blood T cell repertoires in COVID-19. Sequenced by immunoSEQ multiplex PCR; TCRdb stores in-frame clones only, minus some. The data show about 260,000 clones, approximately 88% seen once. The sequencing sample was made of peripheral blood. Receptors originate from a human donor in a cohort sampled during active COVID-19.

The chain has TRBV11-2 and TRBJ1-2; a possible D gene is TRBD1 (6 bases). Germline assignment: CDR1 SGHAT and CDR2 FQNNGV. CDR3 length: 14 residues. Trimming took 0 bases from V and 6 from J, leaving 11 bases between them. CDR3 in amino acids: CASSLDPPGDGYTF. The DNA of the CDR3 is TGTGCCAGCAGCTTAGATCCGCCAGGGGATGGCTACACCTTC. The full variable domain, with the rest looked up from reference TRBV11-2 and TRBJ1-2, is EAGVAQSPRYKIIEKRQSVAFWCNPISGHATLYWYQQILGQGPKLLIQFQNNGVVDDSQLPKDRFSAERLKGVDSTLKIQPAKLEDSAVYLCASSLDPPGDGYTFGSGTRLTVV.

This chain links TRBV5-1 with TRBJ2-3, with 10 positions matching TRBD1. CDR1 and CDR2 (germline): SGHRS, YFSETQ. There are 15 residues in the CDR3. The V gene end was trimmed by 5 bases and the J gene end by 1 base; junction bases not matched to a gene: 4. CDR3 sequence reads: CASRIGTGGTDTQYF. CDR3 in DNA: TGCGCCAGCAGGATCGGGACAGGGGGCACAGATACGCAGTATTTT.

Here the CDR3 DNA reads TGTGCCAGCAGCTTAATAAACAGGCCCGAGCAGTACTTC. Translated: CASSLINRPEQYF. The chain links TRBV7-2 to TRBJ2-7, with D possibly matching TRBD1 (5 bases). The V gene's germline CDR1 is SGHTA and CDR2 FQGNSA. The CDR3 sequence is 13 residues long. Deletions cut 2 bases from V and 6 bases from J, with 11 bases between.

The CDR3 loop reads CAISVGAGGAYEQYF. CDR3 DNA: TGTGCCATCAGTGTCGGGGCAGGGGGAGCCTACGAGCAGTACTTC. V usage is TRBV10-3 and J usage is TRBJ2-7; TRBD1 aligns across 7 bases. Germline V gene lookup returns CDR1 ENHRY and CDR2 SYGVKD. V gave up 4 bases and J gave up 2 bases; unmatched junction bases: 8. The CDR3 loop spans 15 amino acids.

The V and J genes are TRBV11-2 and TRBJ2-7; 9 nucleotides line up with TRBD1. Losses at the gene ends were 5 bases for V and 3 bases for J; bases not matched to a gene: 2. Germline V lookup: CDR1 SGHAT, CDR2 FQNNGV. The CDR3 is 13 amino acids. CDR3 sequence reads: CASSQGQGYEQYF. In nucleotides, the CDR3 is TGTGCCAGCAGCCAGGGACAGGGCTACGAGCAGTACTTC.

The chain employs TRBV16 and TRBJ1-1; 10 nucleotides match TRBD1. V trimming: 1 base; J trimming: 2 bases; junction bases outside the gene matches: 1. CDR3 length: 15 amino acids. The germline CDR1 and CDR2 sequences are KGHSY and FQNENV. The CDR3 region is CASSQWDRGNTEAFF. CDR3 DNA: TGTGCCAGCAGCCAATGGGACAGGGGTAACACTGAAGCTTTCTTT.

This chain links TRBV6-4 with TRBJ1-2, with 9 bases fitting TRBD1. Germline CDR1 and CDR2: MRHNA and SNTAGT. The CDR3 is made up of 15 amino acids. V lost 2 bases, J lost 5 bases, and 6 bases stayed unmatched. The CDR3 DNA is TGTGCCAGCAGTGACGGTGGGACAGGGACTTATGGCTACACCTTC. Its translation: CASSDGGTGTYGYTF.

The table lists this clone with a count of one. The chain recombines TRBV5-5 with TRBJ2-7; the match to TRBD1 covers 10 bases. The CDR3 runs 13 residues. V lost 6 bases, J lost 6 bases, and 6 bases stayed unmatched. In germline, CDR1 is SGHKS, CDR2 YYEKEE (reference sequence). The CDR3 is CASKRQGAGEQYF. CDR3 bases: TGTGCCAGCAAACGACAGGGGGCTGGCGAGCAGTACTTC.

Turning to this clone: Other DNA sequences from this sample encode an identical CDR3 as well. The chain employs TRBV27 and TRBJ1-1; D may be TRBD1 (5 bases). The V and J ends lost 0 bases and 1 base respectively, with 6 bases between them. The V gene's germline CDR1 is MNHEY and CDR2 SMNVEV (reference sequence). The CDR3 consists of 14 residues. CDR3 nucleotides: TGTGCCAGCAGTTTATCTAGGGGGAACACTGAAGCTTTCTTT. It translates to CASSLSRGNTEAFF.

This clone was seen a single time. Other DNA sequences in the sample encode the same CDR3. V usage is TRBV27 and J usage is TRBJ1-5, with D maybe TRBD1 (6 bases). Germline lookup yields CDR1 MNHEY and CDR2 SMNVEV (reference sequence). The CDR3 length is 14 residues. V lost 2 bases, J lost 1 base, and 6 bases lay in between. The CDR3 reads CASSLRGSNQPQHF. The CDR3 DNA sequence: TGTGCCAGCAGTTTAAGGGGGAGCAATCAGCCCCAGCATTTT.

V gene TRBV25-1 combines with J gene TRBJ2-6; possibly TRBD1 for D (5 bases). The V end was cut by 11 bases, the J end by 1 base, with 9 bases between. Germline values: CDR1 MGHDK, CDR2 SYGVNS. The CDR3 length is 13 residues. The CDR3 reads CAVRVSGANVLTF. Written as DNA, the CDR3 is TGTGCCGTCAGGGTATCTGGGGCCAACGTCCTGACTTTC.

CDR3 coding DNA: TGTGCCAGCGTCCCAGACGAGCAGTACTTC. It yields the protein CASVPDEQYF. The chain couples TRBV6-8 to TRBJ2-7; D is unclear. The V end lost 8 bases, the J end lost 5 bases, and 7 bases lay between the germline ends. Germline CDR1 reads MNHGY; CDR2 reads SAAAGT. This CDR3 is built from 10 residues.

This chain joins TRBV20-1 and TRBJ2-7; D may be TRBD2 (7 bases). The V gene's germline CDR1 is DFQATT and CDR2 SNEGSKA (reference sequence). V lost 6 bases and J lost 5, with 11 bases in between. CDR3 length: 11 residues. This CDR3 is CSAEGGDEQYF. In DNA form, the CDR3 reads TGCAGTGCAGAAGGGGGGGACGAGCAGTACTTC.

Concerning this clone itself: A junction boundary mismatches the germline segment, possibly from a read error. The rearrangement joins TRBV5-1 to TRBJ2-7, with D possibly TRBD1 on 6 matching bases. CDR1 is SGHRS and CDR2 is YFSETQ in the germline V gene. CDR3 size: 12 residues. The CDR3 coding sequence is TGCGCCAGCAGCTTGGGTGGGGGACATCCGGACTTC. As protein: CASSLGGGHPDF.

The J gene is TRBJ2-3, the V gene TRBV28; TRBD2 might be the D (5 bases). V shed 9 bases and J shed 3 bases, with 19 bases lying between them. CDR1 is MDHEN and CDR2 is SYDVKM in the germline V gene. The CDR3 runs to 15 residues. The CDR3 is CASEGSFIRTDTQYF. In DNA form, the CDR3 reads TGTGCCAGTGAGGGAAGCTTCATTCGAACAGATACGCAGTATTTT.

The chain recombines TRBV4-3 with TRBJ1-2; D remains unclear. CDR1 is LGHNA and CDR2 is YSLEER in the germline V gene. CDR3 length equals 14 residues. V lost 4 bases, J lost 2 bases, and 11 bases lay in between. CDR3 in DNA: TGCGCCAGCAGCCGATCCGGGGTAAACTATGGCTACACCTTC. The encoded protein is CASSRSGVNYGYTF.

This sequence joins TRBV6-2 or TRBV6-3 and TRBJ1-1, with D unresolved. The germline CDR1 and CDR2 sequences are MNHEY and SVGEGT. This CDR3 is 14 amino acids long. Trimming pared 5 bases from V and 2 bases from J, leaving 12 bases between. The chain's CDR3 is CASSRDGSNTEAFF. Here the CDR3 DNA reads TGTGCCAGCAGTCGAGACGGGAGCAACACTGAAGCTTTCTTT.

The V call is TRBV30, the J call TRBJ1-1; D is unresolved. The CDR3 is 11 amino acids. With 2 bases removed from V and 6 bases from J, the gap between germline ends came to 7 bases. Germline loops: CDR1 GTSNPN, CDR2 SVGIG (reference sequence). CDR3 in amino acids: CAWSLFAEAFF. The CDR3 nucleotides read TGTGCCTGGAGTCTATTCGCTGAAGCTTTCTTT. Based on the CDR3 plus reference TRBV30 and TRBJ1-1, the full variable domain is SQTIHQWPATLVQPVGSPLSLECTVEGTSNPNLYWYRQAAGRGLQLLFYSVGIGQISSEVPQNLSASRPQDRQFILSSKKLLLSDSGFYLCAWSLFAEAFFGQGTRLTVV.

This sequence joins TRBV18 and TRBJ1-5; tentatively, D is TRBD1 (6 bases). V gave up 3 bases and J gave up 6 bases, with 12 bases separating them. Per germline, CDR1 KGHSH and CDR2 LQKENI. The CDR3 sequence is 14 residues long. CDR3 sequence (DNA): TGTGCCAGCTCACCGGTCAGGGGCGGTCAGCCCCAGCATTTT. Amino acids: CASSPVRGGQPQHF.